The 18 T cell receptor beta chains presented below share a single source sample, sequenced in a study of chemoradiotherapy in HPV16-positive cancers. Sequencing used immunoSEQ multiplex PCR; TCRdb keeps in-frame clones, though not all of them. The sample has about 3,000 clones, more than 85% seen once. This specimen was tumor tissue, taken from a patient who underwent chemoradiotherapy. Receptor source: a human donor with HPV-associated anogenital cancer.

V is TRBV19 and J is TRBJ2-3, with TRBD2 identical over 13 bases. V was pared by 3 bases and J by 2 bases, with 5 bases of the junction left unmatched. CDR1 is LNHDA and CDR2 is SQIVND in the germline V gene (reference sequence). This CDR3 is 17 amino acids long. CDR3: CASSITGLAGDTDTQYF. The CDR3 DNA reads TGTGCCAGTAGTATCACCGGACTAGCGGGGGACACAGATACGCAGTATTTT. The complete variable domain, with remaining parts taken from reference TRBV19 and TRBJ2-3, reads DGGITQSPKYLFRKEGQNVTLSCEQNLNHDAMYWYRQDPGQGLRLIYYSQIVNDFQKGDIAEGYSVSREKKESFPLTVTSAQKNPTAFYLCASSITGLAGDTDTQYFGPGTRLTVL.

The chain's CDR3 is CSGNTGGGQETQYF. The CDR3 nucleotides read TGCAGCGGCAATACAGGGGGCGGTCAAGAGACCCAGTACTTC. The chain joins TRBV29-1 to TRBJ2-5, with 9 bases matching TRBD1. Germline loops: CDR1 SQVTM, CDR2 ANQGSEA. This CDR3 comprises 14 residues. Trimming took 7 bases from V and 2 from J; bases not matched to a gene: 8. Looking up the rest from reference TRBV29-1 and TRBJ2-5 gives the full variable domain: SAVISQKPSRDICQRGTSLTIQCQVDSQVTMMFWYRQQPGQSLTLIATANQGSEATYESGFVIDKFPISRPNLTFSTLTVSNMSPEDSSIYLCSGNTGGGQETQYFGPGTRLLVL.

This chain joins TRBV7-9 and TRBJ1-1; D unclear. Germline CDR1 is SEHNR and CDR2 is FQNEAQ (reference sequence). CDR3 size: 13 residues. Trimming pared 2 bases from V and 0 bases from J, leaving 4 bases between. Here the CDR3 DNA reads TGTGCCAGCAGCTTAACCTTGAACACTGAAGCTTTCTTT. It specifies CASSLTLNTEAFF. Using reference TRBV7-9 and TRBJ1-1 for the parts outside the CDR3, the full variable domain is DTGVSQNPRHKITKRGQNVTFRCDPISEHNRLYWYRQTLGQGPEFLTYFQNEAQLEKSRLLSDRFSAERPKGSFSTLEIQRTEQGDSAMYLCASSLTLNTEAFFGQGTRLTVV.

The CDR3 sequence: CASEVGGRNQPQHF. The CDR3 nucleotides read TGTGCCAGCGAAGTGGGCGGGCGAAATCAGCCCCAGCATTTT. The rearrangement joins TRBV28 to TRBJ1-5, with unresolved D. The ends were cut back, 8 bases at V and 4 bases at J, with 15 bases in the middle. The V gene's germline CDR1 is MDHEN and CDR2 SYDVKM. This CDR3 has 14 residues. The full variable domain, with the rest looked up from reference TRBV28 and TRBJ1-5, is DVKVTQSSRYLVKRTGEKVFLECVQDMDHENMFWYRQDPGLGLRLIYFSYDVKMKEKGDIPEGYSVSREKKERFSLILESASTNQTSMYLCASEVGGRNQPQHFGDGTRLSIL.

The V gene is TRBV9, the J gene TRBJ1-1; a weak D match, TRBD1 (6 bases). Germline-derived CDR1 and CDR2 are SGDLS and YYNGEE. The CDR3 extends over 12 amino acids. Trimming shortened V by 3 bases and J by 8 bases, and 11 bases separated the two germline ends. CDR3 in amino acids: CASSGGTYEAFF. The CDR3 region has the DNA TGTGCCAGCAGCGGGGGGACATACGAAGCTTTCTTT.

The chain employs TRBV5-5 and TRBJ2-7; D call uncertain. Germline V CDR1 and CDR2: SGHKS, YYEKEE (reference sequence). Trimming removed 1 base at V and 1 base at J, with 9 bases between. The CDR3 consists of 14 residues. The CDR3 is CASSLSRASYEQYF. In nucleotides, the CDR3 is TGTGCCAGCAGCTTGTCTAGGGCGTCCTACGAGCAGTACTTC.

This clone has only a few counts. The chain recombines TRBV7-2 with TRBJ1-2; TRBD1 matches 10 bases. The V gene's germline CDR1 is SGHTA and CDR2 FQGNSA. The CDR3 is 16 residues long. The V and J ends lost 2 bases and 8 bases, in that order; junction bases with no gene match: 11. CDR3 nucleotide sequence: TGTGCCAGCAGCTTAAAGTGGACAGGGGGGGGTGAGGGCTACACCTTC. This translates into CASSLKWTGGGEGYTF.

The rearrangement joins TRBV25-1 to TRBJ1-5; 9 bases match TRBD1. The V segment lost 10 bases and the J segment 4 bases; nucleotides outside the gene matches: 11. There are 15 residues in the CDR3. From germline, CDR1 is MGHDK and CDR2 SYGVNS. This CDR3 reads CAIRDREAGNQPQHF. The CDR3 DNA reads TGTGCCATCCGGGACAGGGAGGCCGGTAATCAGCCCCAGCATTTT. Full variable domain (remainder filled in from reference TRBV25-1 and TRBJ1-5): EADIYQTPRYLVIGTGKKITLECSQTMGHDKMYWYQQDPGMELHLIHYSYGVNSTEKGDLSSESTVSRIRTEHFPLTLESARPSHTSQYLCAIRDREAGNQPQHFGDGTRLSIL.

J is TRBJ1-1 and V is TRBV28; 10 nucleotides match TRBD1. Looked up from germline, CDR1 is MDHEN and CDR2 is SYDVKM. The CDR3 is 20 residues long. Trimming cost V 3 bases and J 3 bases; bases outside gene matches: 19. The CDR3: CASSFSRQGALGPQHTEAFF. In DNA form, the CDR3 reads TGTGCCAGCAGTTTTTCACGACAGGGGGCGCTTGGACCTCAGCACACTGAAGCTTTCTTT.

The chain employs TRBV23-1 and TRBJ2-3; 9 nucleotides line up with TRBD1. TRBV23-1 is sorted into the ORF group, with uncertain function. Trimming cost V 2 bases and J 0 bases; bases outside gene matches: 3. The CDR3 is made up of 16 amino acids. The CDR3 loop reads CASSQKQGASTDTQYF. The CDR3 DNA is TGCGCCAGCAGTCAAAAACAGGGGGCGAGCACAGATACGCAGTATTTT.

The rearrangement links TRBV5-1 to TRBJ2-5; D might be TRBD1 (6 bases). The CDR3 is made up of 14 amino acids. CDR1 and CDR2 from the germline V gene are SGHRS and YFSETQ. V was pared by 4 bases and J by 2 bases, with 12 bases between. In DNA, the CDR3 is TGCGCCAGCAGCGGGTGGACAGATCAAGAGACCCAGTACTTC. Protein sequence: CASSGWTDQETQYF.

This chain uses TRBV15 with TRBJ1-4; TRBD1 aligns across 9 bases. Germline V gene sequence: CDR1 LNHNV, CDR2 YYDKDF (reference sequence). The ends lost 0 bases at V and 3 bases at J; junction bases unmatched: 8. The CDR3 consists of 18 residues. As DNA, the CDR3 is TGTGCCACCAGCAGAGATCGACAGGGGGTATATTCTAATGAAAAACTGTTTTTT. Translated: CATSRDRQGVYSNEKLFF.

This clone was observed once. This sequence joins TRBV7-8 and TRBJ1-2; D uncertain. The CDR3 has 11 residues. Trimming removed 3 bases at V and 7 bases at J, with 6 bases between. Germline CDR1 is SGHVS and CDR2 is FQNEAQ. CDR3 DNA sequence: TGTGCCAGCAGCTTGGGAGCTGGCTACACCTTC. Encoded protein: CASSLGAGYTF.

The J gene is TRBJ2-3, the V gene TRBV5-1; D gene uncertain. Germline CDR1 reads SGHRS; CDR2 reads YFSETQ. V lost 0 bases and J lost 1, with 9 bases in between. The CDR3 has 15 residues. DNA for the CDR3: TGCGCCAGCAGCTTGGGACGGGCCCGCACAGATACGCAGTATTTT. Amino acid sequence: CASSLGRARTDTQYF.

The chain couples TRBV27 to TRBJ1-3; 9 nucleotides agree with TRBD1. Germline loops: CDR1 MNHEY, CDR2 SMNVEV (reference sequence). The J segment lost 2 bases and the V segment lost 5 bases, leaving 10 bases of the junction unmatched. The CDR3 length is 17 residues. The CDR3 spells CASSLHPTGGTGNTIYF. DNA of the CDR3: TGTGCCAGCAGTCTTCACCCCACAGGGGGCACTGGAAACACCATATATTTT.

The V and J genes are TRBV27 and TRBJ2-3, with TRBD2 as a possible D gene (7 bases). V was clipped by 8 bases and J by 0 bases, with 12 bases between them. From germline, CDR1 is MNHEY and CDR2 SMNVEV (reference sequence). The CDR3 totals 14 residues. CDR3 DNA: TGTGCCAGCGGGGGGGCCGCAAGCACAGATACGCAGTATTTT. Its translation is CASGGAASTDTQYF.

The chain recombines TRBV7-9 with TRBJ2-3, with 16 positions matching TRBD2. Germline values: CDR1 SEHNR, CDR2 FQNEAQ (reference sequence). The J segment lost 2 bases and the V segment lost 4 bases, leaving 3 bases of the junction unmatched. The CDR3 runs to 17 residues. CDR3 in amino acids: CASSSGLAGGPTDTQYF. The DNA of the CDR3 is TGTGCCAGCAGCTCGGGACTAGCGGGGGGGCCCACAGATACGCAGTATTTT.

This clone showed up just once. The chain uses TRBV7-2 and TRBJ1-2; D not certain. CDR1 and CDR2 (germline): SGHTA, FQGNSA. The length of the CDR3 is 14 residues. The V end lost 0 bases, the J end lost 5 bases, and 10 bases lay between the germline ends. This CDR3 reads CASSLARQSYGYTF. CDR3 in DNA: TGTGCCAGCAGCTTAGCAAGGCAGTCTTATGGCTACACCTTC. The whole variable domain, filled in from reference TRBV7-2 and TRBJ1-2, reads GAGVSQSPSNKVTEKGKDVELRCDPISGHTALYWYRQSLGQGLEFLIYFQGNSAPDKSGLPSDRFSAERTGGSVSTLTIQRTQQEDSAVYLCASSLARQSYGYTFGSGTRLTVV.